The 23 T cell receptor beta chains below were found in one sample sequenced in a study of T cell repertoires in cytomegalovirus infection. TCRdb analysed the reads with MiXCR anew, one entry per CDR3 protein. Of 200,000 or so distinct CDR3 sequences in the sample, roughly 28% were seen once. Sequenced input: PBMCs. Receptors originate from a human donor in good health (CMV status not recorded). Some clones in this sample may be carry-over from other donors' samples.

Only a few counts were recorded for this clonotype. This rearrangement joins TRBV20-1 to TRBJ2-1; no firm D call. V lost 5 bases to trimming and J lost 0 bases, with 17 bases between them. CDR1 and CDR2 (germline): DFQATT, SNEGSKA (reference sequence). The CDR3 runs to 16 residues. DNA of the CDR3: TGCAGTGCTTCCCTGACTGGTCCTGGCTCCTACAATGAGCAGTTCTTC. Translation gives CSASLTGPGSYNEQFF.

The genes are TRBV11-2 and TRBJ2-2; possible D gene TRBD2, 6 bases. The V end lost 4 bases, the J end lost 1 base, and 10 bases lay between the germline ends. CDR3 length equals 15 residues. The germline V gene has CDR1 SGHAT and CDR2 FQNNGV. For the CDR3, the DNA is TGTGCCAGCAGCTCGGGAGCGCTGAACACCGGGGAGCTGTTTTTT. As protein: CASSSGALNTGELFF.

The chain uses TRBV12-3 or TRBV12-4 and TRBJ2-2; TRBD1 matches at 8 bases. After removal of 3 bases from V and 15 bases from J, the junction contained 9 bases not matched to a gene. The CDR3 runs 13 residues. The CDR3 reads CASSLTQGAPVFF. The DNA for the CDR3 is TGTGCCAGCAGTTTGACGCAGGGGGCCCCGGTGTTTTTT.

In this sample, this clonotype turned up once. This sequence joins TRBV7-2 and TRBJ1-1; no reliable D call. Germline CDR1 SGHTA, CDR2 FQGNSA. The ends were cut back, 2 bases at V and 14 bases at J, with 12 bases in the middle. The CDR3 length is 11 residues. The CDR3 here is CASSLRLFPFF. The CDR3 DNA reads TGTGCCAGCAGCTTAAGACTATTCCCGTTCTTT.

Ten or more counts support this clonotype. The chain combines TRBV7-8 with TRBJ2-3, with 13 bases identical to TRBD2. CDR3 length: 19 amino acids. The germline gives CDR1 SGHVS, CDR2 FQNEAQ. V was clipped by 5 bases and J by 4 bases; unmatched bases: 15. CDR3 nucleotides: TGTGCCAGCAGCCAGGGACTAGCGGGGTATGAGGTTCGTGCAGATACGCAGTATTTT. Translated: CASSQGLAGYEVRADTQYF. The whole variable domain, remainder taken from reference TRBV7-8 and TRBJ2-3, is GAGVSQSPRYKVAKRGQDVALRCDPISGHVSLFWYQQALGQGPEFLTYFQNEAQLDKSGLPSDRFFAERPEGSVSTLKIQRTQQEDSAVYLCASSQGLAGYEVRADTQYFGPGTRLTVL.

The V call is TRBV7-2, the J call TRBJ2-1; 8 bases align to TRBD1. V was pared by 5 bases and J by 3 bases, with 3 bases of the junction left unmatched. There are 14 residues in the CDR3. The V gene's germline CDR1 is SGHTA and CDR2 FQGNSA. CDR3 coding DNA: TGTGCCAGCAGCCGGGACAGGCTCTACAATGAGCAGTTCTTC. This gives the protein CASSRDRLYNEQFF.

The rearrangement joins TRBV2 to TRBJ1-4, with 10 bases identical to TRBD1. V shed 6 bases and J 6 bases; nucleotides not matched to a gene: 7. Looked up from germline, CDR1 is SNHLY and CDR2 is FYNNEI. The CDR3 consists of 15 residues. CDR3 sequence (DNA): TGTGCCAGCAGCATAACCGGGACAGGGGATGAAAAACTGTTTTTT. Translated, it gives CASSITGTGDEKLFF.

In this sample, this clonotype turned up a few times. The chain carries TRBV24-1 and TRBJ2-7, with 11 bases matching TRBD1. CDR1 KGHDR and CDR2 SFDVKD come from the germline V gene. This CDR3 is built from 14 residues. J gave up 6 bases and V 3 bases, and 3 bases lay outside the gene matches. The CDR3 loop reads CATSDRDRGFEQYF. In DNA form, the CDR3 reads TGTGCCACCAGTGATCGGGACAGGGGGTTCGAGCAGTACTTC.

This clonotype has just one count. Since a much larger clone is just one base distant, this may be a read error. The chain uses TRBV7-2 and TRBJ1-4; D gene ambiguous. The V end lost 3 bases, the J end lost 5 bases, and 10 bases lay between the germline ends. This CDR3 has 14 amino acids. Germline-derived CDR1 and CDR2 are SGHTA and FQGNSA. In nucleotides, the CDR3 is TGTGCCAGCAGCTTGCGGTACGGAAATGAAAAACTGTTTTTT. It specifies CASSLRYGNEKLFF.

This clonotype was counted a few times. V is TRBV12-3 or TRBV12-4 and J is TRBJ1-4, with 8 nucleotides matching TRBD1. The CDR3 totals 14 residues. With V trimmed by 4 bases and J by 6 bases, 4 bases remained unmatched. The CDR3 region is CASSSTGGDEKLFF. For the CDR3, the DNA is TGTGCCAGCAGTTCCACAGGGGGAGATGAAAAACTGTTTTTT.

This clonotype was seen ten or more times. The chain uses TRBV7-2 and TRBJ1-5; D possibly corresponds to TRBD1 (5 bases). Trimming removed 2 bases from V and 1 base from J, with 12 bases in between. The CDR3 extends over 16 amino acids. The germline CDR1 and CDR2 sequences are SGHTA and FQGNSA. CDR3: CASSLSGFRSNQPQHF. CDR3 in DNA: TGTGCCAGCAGCTTATCAGGGTTCCGGAGCAATCAGCCCCAGCATTTT.

This clonotype was seen more than once but under ten times. J is TRBJ1-2 and V is TRBV6-2 or TRBV6-3; D gene ambiguous. Trimming cost V 5 bases and J 4 bases, with 14 bases left between them. There are 14 residues in the CDR3. The germline gives CDR1 MNHEY, CDR2 SVGEGT. The CDR3 DNA follows: TGTGCCAGCAGTGCGGCAGGCCTCGGCTATGGCTACACCTTC. Amino acid sequence: CASSAAGLGYGYTF.

The sample holds many counts of this clonotype. The CDR3 here is CASRQGSRNEQFF. CDR3 coding DNA: TGTGCCAGCAGGCAGGGGTCTCGCAATGAGCAGTTCTTC. V is TRBV7-3 and J is TRBJ2-1; tentative D call: TRBD1 (6 bases). The V gene lost 6 bases and the J gene lost 6 bases, with 12 bases spanning the gap. Per germline, CDR1 SGHTA and CDR2 FQGTGA. The CDR3 covers 13 residues. Looking up the rest from reference TRBV7-3 and TRBJ2-1 gives the full variable domain: GAGVSQTPSNKVTEKGKYVELRCDPISGHTALYWYRQSLGQGPEFLIYFQGTGAADDSGLPNDRFFAVRPEGSVSTLKIQRTERGDSAVYLCASRQGSRNEQFFGPGTRLTVL.

The rearrangement uses TRBV25-1 and TRBJ2-5, with D perhaps TRBD2 (7 bases). Germline values: CDR1 MGHDK, CDR2 SYGVNS. The CDR3 consists of 13 residues. V lost 6 bases and J 5 bases, leaving 13 bases between the germline ends. CDR3 bases: TGTGCCAGCAGCGGGGGGCCCGCCGAGACCCAGTACTTC. Its translation: CASSGGPAETQYF.

This clonotype has a handful of counts. This chain joins TRBV11-2 and TRBJ2-3, with 7 bases aligning to TRBD2. This CDR3 has 16 amino acids. With V trimmed by 5 bases and J by 4 bases, 12 bases remained unmatched. Germline V gene sequence: CDR1 SGHAT, CDR2 FQNNGV. The CDR3 DNA is TGTGCCAGCAGCCGTTTGGGAGGGGAAGCGGCAGATACGCAGTATTTT. It is translated as CASSRLGGEAADTQYF.

The chain combines TRBV7-9 with TRBJ2-7; D is possibly TRBD1 (7 bases). Trimming left V 2 bases short and J 6 bases short, with 14 bases between. The germline V gene has CDR1 SEHNR and CDR2 FQNEAQ (reference sequence). There are 14 residues in the CDR3. This CDR3 reads CASSLTLQGGEQYF. DNA for the CDR3: TGTGCCAGCAGCTTAACCCTTCAGGGGGGCGAGCAGTACTTC.

V usage is TRBV5-1 and J usage is TRBJ2-1; tentatively, D is TRBD1 or TRBD2 (5 bases each). V was clipped by 3 bases and J by 2 bases, with 15 bases between them. CDR3 length: 16 amino acids. Germline V CDR1 and CDR2: SGHRS, YFSETQ. The chain's CDR3 is CASSSEGRVTYNEQFF. The CDR3 coding sequence is TGCGCCAGCAGCTCCGAGGGGAGAGTCACCTACAATGAGCAGTTCTTC.

The chain joins TRBV7-8 to TRBJ1-1; D gene unclear. Trimming took 0 bases from V and 1 from J, leaving 9 bases between them. The CDR3 spans 15 residues. CDR1 and CDR2 (germline): SGHVS, FQNEAQ. The chain's CDR3 is CASSLATYENTEAFF. In nucleotides, the CDR3 is TGTGCCAGCAGCTTAGCGACATATGAGAACACTGAAGCTTTCTTT.

CDR3 amino acids: CARKPGEKLFF. The CDR3 coding sequence is TGTGCCAGAAAACCCGGCGAAAAACTGTTTTTT. The gene calls are TRBV7-8 and TRBJ1-4; D unclear. CDR3 size: 11 residues. Trimming cost V 9 bases and J 8 bases, with 10 bases left between them. CDR1 and CDR2 from the germline V gene are SGHVS and FQNEAQ.

This chain joins TRBV12-3 or TRBV12-4 and TRBJ2-1; 11 bases map to TRBD2. This CDR3 is 13 amino acids long. Trimming at V came to 10 bases and at J to 4 bases, leaving 3 bases not matched to a gene. The CDR3 nucleotides read TGTGCCACCTTAGCGGGGGGGTACAATGAGCAGTTCTTC. It specifies CATLAGGYNEQFF.

This clonotype was picked up a small number of times. The rearrangement uses TRBV7-6 and TRBJ2-1, with D perhaps TRBD1 (6 bases). This CDR3 is 14 amino acids long. V lost 4 bases and J lost 7, with 14 bases in between. CDR1 SGHVS and CDR2 FNYEAQ come from the germline V gene. The CDR3 DNA follows: TGTGCCAGCAGCTCTACAGGGTGGGAGAATGAGCAGTTCTTC. Translation: CASSSTGWENEQFF.

This clonotype came up many times. This sequence joins TRBV7-2 and TRBJ2-7; tentative D call: TRBD1 (6 bases). In germline, CDR1 is SGHTA, CDR2 FQGNSA. CDR3 size: 13 residues. Trimming shortened V by 3 bases and J by 6 bases, and 12 bases separated the two germline ends. The DNA for the CDR3 is TGTGCCAGCAGCTTTACGCGACAGGTCGAGCAGTACTTC. It yields the protein CASSFTRQVEQYF.

V usage is TRBV29-1 and J usage is TRBJ2-3, with unresolved D. CDR1 is SQVTM and CDR2 is ANQGSEA in the germline V gene. CDR3 size: 11 residues. The ends were cut back, 7 bases at V and 2 bases at J, with 7 bases in the middle. This chain's CDR3 is CSAGFTDTQYF. CDR3 DNA: TGCAGCGCCGGGTTCACAGATACGCAGTATTTT.